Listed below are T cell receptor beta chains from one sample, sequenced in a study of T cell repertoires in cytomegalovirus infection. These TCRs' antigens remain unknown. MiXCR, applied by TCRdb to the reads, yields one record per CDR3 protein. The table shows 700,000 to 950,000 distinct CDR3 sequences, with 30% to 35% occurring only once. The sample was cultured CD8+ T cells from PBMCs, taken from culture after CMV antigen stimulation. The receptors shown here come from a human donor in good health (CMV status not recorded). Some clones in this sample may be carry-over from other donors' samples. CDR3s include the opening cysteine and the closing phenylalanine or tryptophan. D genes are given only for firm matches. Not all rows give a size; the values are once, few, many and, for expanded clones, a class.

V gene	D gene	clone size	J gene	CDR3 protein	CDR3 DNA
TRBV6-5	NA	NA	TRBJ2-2	CATQVGDTGELFF	TGTGCCACCCAAGTTGGTGACACCGGGGAGCTGTTTTTT
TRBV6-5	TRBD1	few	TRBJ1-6	CASSYATGAGNSPLHF	TGTGCCAGCAGTTACGCTACAGGGGCGGGTAATTCACCCCTCCACTTT
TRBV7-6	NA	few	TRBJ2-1	CASSPGGPYLSYNEQFF	TGTGCCAGCAGCCCTGGGGGGCCATACCTCTCCTACAATGAGCAGTTCTTC
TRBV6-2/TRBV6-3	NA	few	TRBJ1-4	CASSYWYDGRDEKLFF	TGTGCCAGCAGTTACTGGTACGACGGACGGGATGAAAAACTGTTTTTT
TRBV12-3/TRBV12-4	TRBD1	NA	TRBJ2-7	CASSLVQGIYEQYF	TGTGCCAGCAGTTTAGTACAGGGGATCTACGAGCAGTACTTC
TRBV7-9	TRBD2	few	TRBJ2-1	CASSALRGGWDNEQFF	TGTGCCAGCAGCGCCCTCCGGGGGGGCTGGGACAATGAGCAGTTCTTC
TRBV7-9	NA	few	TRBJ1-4	CASSLGVDEKLFF	TGTGCCAGCAGCTTAGGGGTGGATGAAAAACTGTTTTTT
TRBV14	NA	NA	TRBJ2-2	CASSQYAGQPNTGELFF	TGTGCCAGCAGCCAATATGCGGGACAACCGAACACCGGGGAGCTGTTTTTT
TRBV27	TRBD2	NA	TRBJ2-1	CANSTLAGGSYNEQFF	TGTGCCAACAGTACCTTAGCGGGGGGCTCCTACAATGAGCAGTTCTTC
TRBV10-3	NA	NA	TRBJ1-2	CAIRSGGGYTF	TGTGCCATCAGATCGGGGGGGGGCTACACCTTC
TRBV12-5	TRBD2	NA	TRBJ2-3	CASGFYGLGDTQYF	TGTGCTAGTGGTTTTTACGGACTAGGAGATACGCAGTATTTT
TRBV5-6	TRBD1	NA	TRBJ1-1	CASSFAGTGANTEAFF	TGTGCCAGCAGCTTCGCCGGGACAGGGGCGAACACTGAAGCTTTCTTT
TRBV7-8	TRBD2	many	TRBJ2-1	CASSLASGGKDEQFF	TGTGCCAGCAGCTTAGCGAGCGGGGGCAAGGATGAGCAGTTCTTC
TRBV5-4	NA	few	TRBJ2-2	CASSSDGANTGELFF	TGTGCCAGCAGCTCGGACGGTGCGAACACCGGGGAGCTGTTTTTT
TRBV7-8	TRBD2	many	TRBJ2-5	CASSLYLAGGLETQYF	TGTGCCAGCAGCTTATATCTAGCGGGGGGGCTCGAGACCCAGTACTTC
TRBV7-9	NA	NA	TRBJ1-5	CASSPERGQPQHF	TGTGCCAGCAGCCCCGAGAGGGGGCAGCCCCAGCATTTT
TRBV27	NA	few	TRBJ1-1	CASSLDPGPTEAFF	TGTGCCAGCAGTTTAGATCCCGGGCCCACTGAAGCTTTCTTT
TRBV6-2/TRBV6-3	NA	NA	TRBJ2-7	CASSYSTWTAASYEQYF	TGTGCCAGCAGTTACTCAACCTGGACGGCAGCCTCCTACGAGCAGTACTTC
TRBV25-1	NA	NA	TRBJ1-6	CASSEWRGTDSPLHF	TGTGCCAGCAGTGAATGGCGGGGGACGGATTCACCCCTCCACTTT
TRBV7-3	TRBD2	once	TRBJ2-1	CASSFLAGGGGNEQFF	TGTGCCAGCAGCTTTCTGGCTGGCGGGGGTGGGAATGAGCAGTTCTTC
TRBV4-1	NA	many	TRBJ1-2	CASSQALQGRGGYTF	TGCGCCAGCAGCCAGGCTCTACAGGGAAGGGGCGGCTACACCTTC
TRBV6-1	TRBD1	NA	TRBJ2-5	CASSPVGQQETQYF	TGTGCCAGCAGTCCCGTGGGACAGCAAGAGACCCAGTACTTC
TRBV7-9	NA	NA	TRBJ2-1	CASSLEGNGQFF	TGTGCCAGCAGCTTAGAAGGGAATGGGCAGTTCTTC
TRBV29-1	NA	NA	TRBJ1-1	CSVDQGTNTEAFF	TGCAGCGTTGATCAGGGAACGAACACTGAAGCTTTCTTT
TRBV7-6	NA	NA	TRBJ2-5	CASSAGGYQETQYF	TGTGCCAGCAGCGCTGGGGGATACCAAGAGACCCAGTACTTC
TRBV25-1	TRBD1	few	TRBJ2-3	CASRAGTDTDTQYF	TGTGCCAGCAGGGCCGGGACAGATACAGATACGCAGTATTTT
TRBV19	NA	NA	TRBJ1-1	CASNFIPGTLNTEAFF	TGTGCCAGTAACTTTATCCCCGGGACTTTAAACACTGAAGCTTTCTTT
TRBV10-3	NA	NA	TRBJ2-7	CASQNSYEQYF	TGTGCCTCTCAAAACAGCTACGAGCAGTACTTC
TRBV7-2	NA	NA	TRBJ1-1	CASSLYVTAESEAFF	TGTGCCAGCAGCTTATATGTCACCGCAGAGTCTGAAGCTTTCTTT
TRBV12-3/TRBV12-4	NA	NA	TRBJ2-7	CASSLQTSYGPYEQYF	TGTGCCAGCAGTTTACAGACTTCGTACGGCCCCTACGAGCAGTACTTC
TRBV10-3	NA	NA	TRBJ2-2	CAISEQNTGELFF	TGTGCCATCAGTGAACAGAACACCGGGGAGCTGTTTTTT
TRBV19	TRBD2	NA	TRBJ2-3	CASTPGGWDTQYF	TGTGCCAGTACTCCGGGGGGATGGGATACGCAGTATTTT
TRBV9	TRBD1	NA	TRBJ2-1	CASGGGRYNEQFF	TGTGCCTCAGGGGGCGGGCGGTACAATGAGCAGTTCTTC
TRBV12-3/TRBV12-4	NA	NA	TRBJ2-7	CASSLSGSPYEQYF	TGTGCCAGCAGTTTATCAGGGAGTCCCTACGAGCAGTACTTC
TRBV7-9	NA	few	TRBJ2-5	CASSSTGPQETQYF	TGTGCCAGCAGCAGTACGGGACCACAAGAGACCCAGTACTTC
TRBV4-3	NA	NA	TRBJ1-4	CASSRAGAANEKLFF	TGCGCCAGCAGCCGAGCGGGGGCAGCTAATGAAAAACTGTTTTTT
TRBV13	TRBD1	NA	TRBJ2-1	CASSPRDRDPYNEQFF	TGTGCCAGCAGCCCCCGGGACAGGGACCCCTACAATGAGCAGTTCTTC
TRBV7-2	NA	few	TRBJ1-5	CASSRGGGQPQHF	TGTGCCAGCAGCCGTGGGGGGGGTCAGCCCCAGCATTTT
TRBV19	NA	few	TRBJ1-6	CASSIGSQSSYNSPLHF	TGTGCCAGTAGTATAGGGTCACAGAGCTCCTATAATTCACCCCTCCACTTT
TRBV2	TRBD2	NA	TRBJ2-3	CAARAGGLDTQYF	TGTGCCGCTCGAGCGGGGGGGCTGGATACGCAGTATTTT
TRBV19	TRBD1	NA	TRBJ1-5	CASSIGDRGTRNQPQHF	TGTGCCAGTAGTATAGGGGACAGGGGAACACGCAATCAGCCCCAGCATTTT
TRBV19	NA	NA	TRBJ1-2	CASSLGNGPPPIFGYTF	TGTGCCAGTAGTCTGGGAAATGGGCCGCCGCCGATATTTGGCTACACCTTC
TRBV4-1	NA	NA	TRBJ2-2	CASSQGPPGELFF	TGCGCCAGCAGCCAAGGGCCCCCCGGGGAGCTGTTTTTT
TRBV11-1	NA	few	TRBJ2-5	CASSPWVEETQYF	TGTGCCAGCAGCCCCTGGGTCGAGGAGACCCAGTACTTC
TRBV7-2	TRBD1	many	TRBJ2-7	CASSLESRQGAFEQYF	TGTGCCAGCAGCTTAGAGTCCCGACAGGGGGCGTTTGAGCAGTACTTC
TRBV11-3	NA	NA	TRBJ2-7	CASSQGRGDYEQYF	TGTGCCAGCAGCCAAGGGAGGGGGGACTACGAGCAGTACTTC
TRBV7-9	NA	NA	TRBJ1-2	CASSPSYGVILLGSYTF	TGTGCCAGCAGCCCAAGTTATGGGGTCATCCTTTTGGGCAGCTACACCTTC
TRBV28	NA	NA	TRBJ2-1	CASSHIWGKGLTGPSFYNEQFF	TGTGCCAGCAGCCATATATGGGGGAAGGGTCTGACGGGCCCGAGCTTCTACAATGAGCAGTTCTTC
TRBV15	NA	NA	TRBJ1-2	CATSRITGTEYYGYTF	TGTGCCACCAGCAGAATAACCGGGACGGAATATTATGGCTACACCTTC
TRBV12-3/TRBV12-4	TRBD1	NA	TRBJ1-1	CASSLGQGLHTEAFF	TGTGCCAGCAGTTTGGGACAGGGGTTACACACTGAAGCTTTCTTT
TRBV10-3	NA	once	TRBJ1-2	CAISDGGAGVDGDYTF	TGTGCCATCAGTGATGGGGGGGCAGGAGTAGATGGCGACTACACCTTC
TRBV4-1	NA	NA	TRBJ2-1	CASSQGESPMDEQFF	TGCGCCAGCAGCCAAGGGGAGAGCCCAATGGATGAGCAGTTCTTC
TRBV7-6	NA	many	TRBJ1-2	CASRALDGLYGYTF	TGTGCCAGCAGAGCCCTGGACGGTCTATATGGCTACACCTTC
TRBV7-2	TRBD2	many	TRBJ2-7	CASSSVKRGEVYEQYF	TGTGCCAGCAGCTCAGTGAAGCGGGGGGAAGTGTACGAGCAGTACTTC
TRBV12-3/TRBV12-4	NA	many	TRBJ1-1	CASSDGTNTEAFF	TGTGCCAGCAGCGATGGGACGAACACTGAAGCTTTCTTT
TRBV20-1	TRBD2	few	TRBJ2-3	CSARNLAGESTDTQYF	TGCAGTGCTAGGAATCTAGCGGGGGAAAGCACAGATACGCAGTATTTT
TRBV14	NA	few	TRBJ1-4	CASSQERRGDEKLFF	TGTGCCAGCAGCCAAGAGCGGAGGGGCGATGAAAAACTGTTTTTT
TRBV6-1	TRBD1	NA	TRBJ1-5	CASSDPSGQGPNQPQHF	TGTGCCAGCAGTGACCCCTCGGGACAGGGCCCGAATCAGCCCCAGCATTTT
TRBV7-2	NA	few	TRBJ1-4	CASSLALSNEKLFF	TGTGCCAGCAGCTTAGCGCTATCTAATGAAAAACTGTTTTTT
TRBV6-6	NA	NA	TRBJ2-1	CASRSYIGHNEQFF	TGTGCCAGCAGATCTTATATCGGCCACAATGAGCAGTTCTTC